This TCR beta chain was documented in a study of blood T cell repertoires in COVID-19. Sequencing was performed with immunoSEQ multiplex PCR; in TCRdb, only in-frame clones are kept and a portion is missing. The sample yields about 190,000 clones, around 84% seen once. Sequenced sample: peripheral blood. This receptor was taken from a woman of 80 years or more with acute or convalescent COVID-19.

The DNA of the CDR3 is TGTGCCAGCAGTGCGGGTCGACTAGCGACCTACGAGCAGTACTTC. Translation: CASSAGRLATYEQYF. The rearrangement links TRBV2 to TRBJ2-7; 8 positions match TRBD2. Germline loops: CDR1 SNHLY, CDR2 FYNNEI. This CDR3 is built from 15 residues. The trim removed 4 bases at V and 2 bases at J, leaving 7 bases unmatched.